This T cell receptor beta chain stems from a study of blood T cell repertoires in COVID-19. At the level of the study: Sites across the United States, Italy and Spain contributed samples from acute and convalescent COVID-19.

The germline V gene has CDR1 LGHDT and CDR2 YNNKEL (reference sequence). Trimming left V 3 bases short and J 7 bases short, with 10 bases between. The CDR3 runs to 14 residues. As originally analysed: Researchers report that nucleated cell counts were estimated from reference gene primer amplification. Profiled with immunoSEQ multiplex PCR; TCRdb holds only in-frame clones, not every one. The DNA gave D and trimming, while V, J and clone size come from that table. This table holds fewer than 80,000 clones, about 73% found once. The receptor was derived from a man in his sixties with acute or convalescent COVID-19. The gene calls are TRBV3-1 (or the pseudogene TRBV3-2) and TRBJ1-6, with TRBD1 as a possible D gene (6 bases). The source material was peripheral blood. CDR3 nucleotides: TGTGCCAGCAGCCAGGGGGCTAAAAATTCACCCCTCCACTTT. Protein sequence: CASSQGAKNSPLHF.